This T cell receptor (beta chain) derives from a study of blood T cell repertoires in COVID-19. Study information: COVID-19 samples collected from the United States, Italy and Spain covered acute and convalescent phases. Sources were T cells, B-cell-depleted T cells, or PBMCs; the material itself was cDNA or gDNA.

The CDR3 loop spans 14 amino acids. Germline trimming cut 4 bases from V and 2 bases from J; bases unmatched to any gene: 4. The V gene's germline CDR1 is SGHRS and CDR2 YFSETQ. For this clone: The sample contains more than one DNA sequence encoding this CDR3.

Per the study methods: The assay estimated nucleated cells by amplifying reference gene primers. This table comes from immunoSEQ multiplex PCR, and its TCRdb copy is limited to in-frame clones, with some not included. V, J and clone size are those of that table, while D and trimming were read from the DNA. Seen here are some 370,000 clones, around 90% observed once, and the top ten hold approximately 1.2%. The sequenced sample was peripheral blood. The TCR originated in a middle-aged man with acute or convalescent COVID-19. The chain recombines TRBV5-1 with TRBJ2-7; 9 bases align to TRBD1. The CDR3: CASSAGQGAYEQYF. The CDR3, as DNA: TGCGCCAGCAGCGCGGGACAGGGTGCCTACGAGCAGTACTTC.